This T cell receptor beta chain appears in the sequencing data of a study of shared clonotypes between healthy human individuals. The overall study: Each donor's CD8 memory used one plate, CD8 naive two, each CD4 subset three. Study results and limitations: Genetic and exposure-history diversity was limited by the small donor number. What naive subsets generally showed was a larger estimated richness than memory subsets showed.

This clone came up once. Its cognate antigen is unknown. The authors loaded about 0.2 ug DNA, tens of thousands of T cell genomes, into sorted-subset replicate PCRs. The protocol was immunoSEQ multiplex PCR, while the TCRdb copy is restricted to in-frame clones and leaves out a portion. Counted here are more than 2 million clones, around 95% occurring once; the ten biggest clones make up less than 0.15%. CDR3 size: 15 residues. V gave up 7 bases and J gave up 12 bases; unmatched junction bases: 10. The germline gives CDR1 MNHNS, CDR2 SASEGT. The source is a man aged 18 to 29 in good health. The specimen was naive CD4+ T cells sorted from blood. The subset here: CD45RA+ positively selected. The chain has TRBV6-1 and TRBJ2-1; 15 positions match TRBD2. CDR3 coding DNA: TGTGCCAGCAAGGGAGGGACTAGCGGGGGGACTCGGCAGTTCTTC. Encoded protein: CASKGGTSGGTRQFF.